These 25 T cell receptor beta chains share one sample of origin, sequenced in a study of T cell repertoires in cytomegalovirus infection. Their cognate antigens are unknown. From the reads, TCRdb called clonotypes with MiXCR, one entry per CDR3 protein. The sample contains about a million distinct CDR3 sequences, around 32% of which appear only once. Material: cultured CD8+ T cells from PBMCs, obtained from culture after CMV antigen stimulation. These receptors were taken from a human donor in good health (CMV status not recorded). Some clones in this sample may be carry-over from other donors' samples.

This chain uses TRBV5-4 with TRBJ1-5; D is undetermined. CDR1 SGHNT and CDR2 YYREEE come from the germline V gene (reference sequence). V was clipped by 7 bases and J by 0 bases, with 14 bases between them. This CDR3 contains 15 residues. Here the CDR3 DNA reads TGTGCCAGCCTATCTGCGCGGAATAGCAATCAGCCCCAGCATTTT. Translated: CASLSARNSNQPQHF.

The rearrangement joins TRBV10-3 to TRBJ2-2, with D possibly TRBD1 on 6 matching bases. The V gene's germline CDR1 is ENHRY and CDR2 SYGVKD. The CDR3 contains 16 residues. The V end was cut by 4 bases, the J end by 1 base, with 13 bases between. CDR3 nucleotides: TGTGCCATCAGTGGGGGGCAAGCCGGGAACACCGGGGAGCTGTTTTTT. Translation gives CAISGGQAGNTGELFF.

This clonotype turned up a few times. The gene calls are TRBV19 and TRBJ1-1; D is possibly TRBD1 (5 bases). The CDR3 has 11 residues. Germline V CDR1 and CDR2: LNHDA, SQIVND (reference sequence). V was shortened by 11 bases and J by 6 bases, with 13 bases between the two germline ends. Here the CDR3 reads CALRGDSEAFF. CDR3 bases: TGTGCCCTAAGAGGGGATTCTGAAGCTTTCTTT.

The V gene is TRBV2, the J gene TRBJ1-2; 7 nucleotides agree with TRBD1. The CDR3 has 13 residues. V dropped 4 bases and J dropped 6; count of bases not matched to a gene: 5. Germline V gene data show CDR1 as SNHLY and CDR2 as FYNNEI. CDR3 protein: CASSGQGGNGYTF. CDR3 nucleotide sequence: TGTGCCAGCAGTGGGCAGGGGGGGAATGGCTACACCTTC.

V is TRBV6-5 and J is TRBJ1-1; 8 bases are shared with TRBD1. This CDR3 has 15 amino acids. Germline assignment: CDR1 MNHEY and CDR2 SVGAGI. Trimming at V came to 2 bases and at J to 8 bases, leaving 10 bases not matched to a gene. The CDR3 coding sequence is TGTGCCAGCAGTTACCATCCGACAGGGGAAAGGGAAGCTTTCTTT. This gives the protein CASSYHPTGEREAFF.

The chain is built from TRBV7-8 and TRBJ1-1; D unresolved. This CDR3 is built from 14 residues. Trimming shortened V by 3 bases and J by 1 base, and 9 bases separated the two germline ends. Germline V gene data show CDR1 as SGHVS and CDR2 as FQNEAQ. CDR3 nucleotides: TGTGCCAGCAGCTTGGCGGCACAGAACACTGAAGCTTTCTTT. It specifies CASSLAAQNTEAFF.

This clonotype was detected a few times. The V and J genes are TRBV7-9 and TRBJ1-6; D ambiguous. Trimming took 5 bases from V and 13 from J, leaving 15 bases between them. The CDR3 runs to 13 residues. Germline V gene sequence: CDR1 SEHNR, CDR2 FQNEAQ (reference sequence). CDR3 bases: TGTGCCAGCAGCCCTACCGCCAGTTGGCCCCTCCACTTT. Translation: CASSPTASWPLHF.

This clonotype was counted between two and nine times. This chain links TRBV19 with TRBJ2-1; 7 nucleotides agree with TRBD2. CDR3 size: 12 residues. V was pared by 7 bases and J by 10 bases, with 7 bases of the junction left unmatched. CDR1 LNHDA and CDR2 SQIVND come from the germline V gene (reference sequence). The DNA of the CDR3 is TGTGCCAGTAACTATGGGGGGGGAGAGCAGTTCTTC. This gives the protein CASNYGGGEQFF.

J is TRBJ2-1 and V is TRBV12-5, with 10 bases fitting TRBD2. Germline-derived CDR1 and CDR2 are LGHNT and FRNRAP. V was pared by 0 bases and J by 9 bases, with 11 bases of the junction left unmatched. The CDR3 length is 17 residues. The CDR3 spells CASGLVQGSGGSSEQFF. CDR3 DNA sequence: TGTGCTAGTGGTTTGGTACAAGGTAGCGGGGGGAGTAGTGAGCAGTTCTTC.

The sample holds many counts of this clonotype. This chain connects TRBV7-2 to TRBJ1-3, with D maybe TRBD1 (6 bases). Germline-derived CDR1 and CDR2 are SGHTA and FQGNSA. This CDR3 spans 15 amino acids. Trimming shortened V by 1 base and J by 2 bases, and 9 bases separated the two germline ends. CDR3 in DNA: TGTGCCAGCAGCTTAGAGAGGGGGGCTGGAAACACCATATATTTT. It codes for CASSLERGAGNTIYF.

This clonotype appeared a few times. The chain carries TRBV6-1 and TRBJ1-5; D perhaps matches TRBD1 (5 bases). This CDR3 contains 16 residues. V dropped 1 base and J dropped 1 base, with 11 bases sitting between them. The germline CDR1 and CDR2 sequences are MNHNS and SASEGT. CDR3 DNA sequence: TGTGCCAGCAGTGAAGGCCAGGGATCAAGCAATCAGCCCCAGCATTTT. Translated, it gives CASSEGQGSSNQPQHF.

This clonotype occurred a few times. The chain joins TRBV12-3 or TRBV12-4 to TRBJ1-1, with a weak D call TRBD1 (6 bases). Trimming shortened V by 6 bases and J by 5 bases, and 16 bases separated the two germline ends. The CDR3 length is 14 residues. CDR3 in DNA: TGTGCCAGCAGGCTAGGGGGGGTAGGTACTGAAGCTTTCTTT. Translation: CASRLGGVGTEAFF.

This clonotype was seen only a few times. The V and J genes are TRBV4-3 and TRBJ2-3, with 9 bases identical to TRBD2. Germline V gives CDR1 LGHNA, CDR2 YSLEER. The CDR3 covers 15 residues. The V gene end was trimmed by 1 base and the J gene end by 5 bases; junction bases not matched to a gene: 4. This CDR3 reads CASSQAGGGEDTQYF. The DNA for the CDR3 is TGCGCCAGCAGCCAAGCGGGCGGGGGGGAAGATACGCAGTATTTT.

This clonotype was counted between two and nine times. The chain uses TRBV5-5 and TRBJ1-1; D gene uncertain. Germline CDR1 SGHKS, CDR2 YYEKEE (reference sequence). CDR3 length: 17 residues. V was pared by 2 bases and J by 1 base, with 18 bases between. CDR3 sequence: CASSFEAVVRGNTEAFF. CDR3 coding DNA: TGTGCCAGCAGCTTTGAGGCGGTAGTCCGTGGGAACACTGAAGCTTTCTTT.

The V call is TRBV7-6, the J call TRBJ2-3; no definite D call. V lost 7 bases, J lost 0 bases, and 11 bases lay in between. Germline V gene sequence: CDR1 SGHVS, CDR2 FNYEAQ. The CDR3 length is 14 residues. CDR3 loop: CASTGHPSTDTQYF. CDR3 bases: TGTGCCAGCACCGGGCATCCTAGCACAGATACGCAGTATTTT.

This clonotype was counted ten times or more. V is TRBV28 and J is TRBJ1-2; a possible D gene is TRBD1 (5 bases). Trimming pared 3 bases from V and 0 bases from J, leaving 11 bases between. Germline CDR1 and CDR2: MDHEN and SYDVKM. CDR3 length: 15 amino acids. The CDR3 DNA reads TGTGCCAGCAGTTTTTATGGGGCCTCTAACTATGGCTACACCTTC. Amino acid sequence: CASSFYGASNYGYTF.

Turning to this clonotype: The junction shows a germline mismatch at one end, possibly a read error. The CDR3 sequence is CVSSHGQGIRYF. CDR3 nucleotide sequence: TGTGTCAGCAGCCACGGACAGGGAATACGGTACTTC. The chain links TRBV12-3 or TRBV12-4 to TRBJ2-7, with TRBD1 identical over 8 bases. This CDR3 has 12 residues.

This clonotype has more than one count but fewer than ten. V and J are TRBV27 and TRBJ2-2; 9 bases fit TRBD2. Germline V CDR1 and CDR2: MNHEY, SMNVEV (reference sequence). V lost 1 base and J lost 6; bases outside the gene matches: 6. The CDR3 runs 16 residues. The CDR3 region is CASSLYPSGTAGELFF. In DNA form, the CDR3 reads TGTGCCAGCAGTTTATATCCTAGCGGGACCGCCGGGGAGCTGTTTTTT.

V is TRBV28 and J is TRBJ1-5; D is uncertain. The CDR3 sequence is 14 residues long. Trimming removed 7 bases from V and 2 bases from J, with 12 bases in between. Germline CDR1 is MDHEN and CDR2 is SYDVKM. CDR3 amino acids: CASNPQTGNQPQHF. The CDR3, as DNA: TGTGCCAGCAATCCTCAGACGGGCAATCAGCCCCAGCATTTT.

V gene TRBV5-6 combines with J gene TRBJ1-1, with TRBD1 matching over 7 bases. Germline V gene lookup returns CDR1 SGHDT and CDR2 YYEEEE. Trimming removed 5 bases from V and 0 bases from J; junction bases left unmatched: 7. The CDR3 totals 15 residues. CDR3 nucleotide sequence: TGTGCCAGCAGAGGGGGCCGGAACATGAACACTGAAGCTTTCTTT. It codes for CASRGGRNMNTEAFF.

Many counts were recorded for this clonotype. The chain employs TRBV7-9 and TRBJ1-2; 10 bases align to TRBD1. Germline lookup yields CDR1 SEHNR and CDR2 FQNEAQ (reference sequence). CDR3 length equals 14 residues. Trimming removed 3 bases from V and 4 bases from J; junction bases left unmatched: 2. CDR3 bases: TGTGCCAGCAGCTTCGGGACAGGGGTCTATGGCTACACCTTC. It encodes CASSFGTGVYGYTF.

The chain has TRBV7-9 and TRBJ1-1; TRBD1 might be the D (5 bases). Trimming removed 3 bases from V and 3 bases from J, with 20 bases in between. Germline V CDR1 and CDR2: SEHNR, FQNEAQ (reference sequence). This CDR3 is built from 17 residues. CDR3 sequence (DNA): TGTGCCAGCAGCTTCCAGGCGGGGGTGCGTGTCGACACTGAAGCTTTCTTT. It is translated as CASSFQAGVRVDTEAFF.

CDR3 DNA: TGTGCCAGCAGCGAGGGGGTTTTCGCAACTAATGAAAAACTGTTTTTT. It yields the protein CASSEGVFATNEKLFF. The chain joins TRBV25-1 to TRBJ1-4; D possibly corresponds to TRBD1 (6 bases). The ends were cut back, 6 bases at V and 0 bases at J, with 14 bases in the middle. This CDR3 spans 16 amino acids. Germline V gene data show CDR1 as MGHDK and CDR2 as SYGVNS.

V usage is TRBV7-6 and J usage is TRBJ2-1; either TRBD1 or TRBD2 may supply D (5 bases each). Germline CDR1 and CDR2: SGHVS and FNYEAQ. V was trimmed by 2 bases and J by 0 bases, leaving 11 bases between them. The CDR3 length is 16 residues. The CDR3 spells CASSLLGTGSYNEQFF. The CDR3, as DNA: TGTGCCAGCAGCTTATTGGGGACGGGCTCCTACAATGAGCAGTTCTTC.

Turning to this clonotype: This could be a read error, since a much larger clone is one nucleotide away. The CDR3 reads CASNSYSGGPATDTQYF. CDR3 nucleotides: TGTGCCAGCAATTCATATAGCGGGGGCCCCGCCACAGATACGCAGTATTTT. This rearrangement joins TRBV12-3 or TRBV12-4 to TRBJ2-3, with 9 bases aligning to TRBD2. The CDR3 totals 17 residues. V lost 7 bases and J lost 2; bases outside the gene matches: 13.